The T cell receptor (beta chain) under discussion was sequenced for a study of T-cell reconstitution after alpha-beta-depleted transplantation in children. Study-wide results and limits: Hyperexpanded clones declined; after one year, newly produced T cells mostly supplied diversity. The origin of high day-60 TCRbeta diversity in some patients lay in surviving recipient T cells and thymic progenitors. Several hundred graft clones that had expanded were reportedly the source of alpha-beta T cells about two months after transplant.

J gave up 4 bases and V 1 base, and 7 bases lay outside the gene matches. The V gene's germline CDR1 is LGHNA and CDR2 YSLEER. This CDR3 is built from 17 residues. This clonotype was counted a few times. Its antigen is not known. TCRbeta library construction was performed incorporating unique molecular identifiers. From the PCR reads, TCRdb called clonotypes with MiXCR, one entry per CDR3 protein. The data contain about 440,000 distinct CDR3 sequences, 43% of them singletons. The TCR sequence derives from a girl between 2 and 10 years old with aplastic anemia, due to receive a stem cell transplant. The rearrangement uses TRBV4-3 and TRBJ1-4, with 9 bases identical to TRBD1. Sequences were derived from PBMCs, sampled before TCRalphabeta/CD19-depleted stem cell transplant. DNA of the CDR3: TGCGCCAGCAGCCAAGTCCCCACAGGGGGCCTTAATGAAAAACTGTTTTTT. It encodes CASSQVPTGGLNEKLFF.